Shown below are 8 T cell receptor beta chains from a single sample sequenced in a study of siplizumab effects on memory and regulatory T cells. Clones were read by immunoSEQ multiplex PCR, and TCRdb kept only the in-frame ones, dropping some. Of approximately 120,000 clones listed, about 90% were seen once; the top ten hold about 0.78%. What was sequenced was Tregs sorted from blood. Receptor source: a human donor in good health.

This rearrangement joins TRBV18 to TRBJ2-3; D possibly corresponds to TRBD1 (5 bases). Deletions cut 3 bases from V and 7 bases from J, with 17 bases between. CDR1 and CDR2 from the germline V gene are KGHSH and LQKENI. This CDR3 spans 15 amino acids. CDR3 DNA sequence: TGTGCCAGCTCACCGAACAGGATTGTAGTGAATACGCAGTATTTT. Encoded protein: CASSPNRIVVNTQYF.

This CDR3 is CASSETWETQYF. The CDR3 nucleotides read TGCGCCAGCAGCGAGACGTGGGAGACCCAGTACTTC. J is TRBJ2-5 and V is TRBV5-1, with D hard to call. This CDR3 region has 12 residues. Trimming cost V 4 bases and J 5 bases, with 9 bases left between them. Per the germline V gene, CDR1 is SGHRS and CDR2 is YFSETQ.

This CDR3 is CASSEGRAGGILAFF. CDR3 in DNA: TGTGCCAGCAGCGAAGGGAGGGCAGGGGGCATCTTAGCTTTCTTT. The rearrangement joins TRBV7-8 to TRBJ1-1; 8 bases are shared with TRBD1. The CDR3 covers 15 residues. V lost 5 bases to trimming and J lost 10 bases; unmatched junction nucleotides: 15. The germline gives CDR1 SGHVS, CDR2 FQNEAQ.

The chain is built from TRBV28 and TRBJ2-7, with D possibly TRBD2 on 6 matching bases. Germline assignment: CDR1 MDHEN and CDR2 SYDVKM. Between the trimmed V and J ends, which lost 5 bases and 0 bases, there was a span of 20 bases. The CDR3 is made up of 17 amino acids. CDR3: CASSPTPPGLFSYEQYF. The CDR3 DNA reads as TGTGCCAGCAGTCCAACCCCCCCGGGACTGTTCTCCTACGAGCAGTACTTC.

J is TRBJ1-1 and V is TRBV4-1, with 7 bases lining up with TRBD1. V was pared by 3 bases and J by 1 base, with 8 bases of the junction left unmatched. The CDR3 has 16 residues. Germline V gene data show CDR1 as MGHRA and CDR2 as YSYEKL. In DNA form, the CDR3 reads TGCGCCAGCAGCCACGAACAGGGGCTGAGGAACACTGAAGCTTTCTTT. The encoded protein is CASSHEQGLRNTEAFF.

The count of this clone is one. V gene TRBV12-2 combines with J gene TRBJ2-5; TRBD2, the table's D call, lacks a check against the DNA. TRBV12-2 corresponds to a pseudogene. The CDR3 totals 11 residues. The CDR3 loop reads CASRPGETQYF. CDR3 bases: TGTGCAAGTCGCCCCGGGGAGACCCAGTACTTC.

CDR3 nucleotide sequence: TGTGCCAGCTTTAGAGGGGCTGGAAACACCATATATTTT. It translates to CASFRGAGNTIYF. The V and J genes are TRBV6-1 and TRBJ1-3, with D perhaps TRBD1 (5 bases). CDR1 and CDR2 (germline): MNHNS, SASEGT. The CDR3 extends over 13 amino acids. Trimming removed 8 bases from V and 2 bases from J, with 10 bases in between.

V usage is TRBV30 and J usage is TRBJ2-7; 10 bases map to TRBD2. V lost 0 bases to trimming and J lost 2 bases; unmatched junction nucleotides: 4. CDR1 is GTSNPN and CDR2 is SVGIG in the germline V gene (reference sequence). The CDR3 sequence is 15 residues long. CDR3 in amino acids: CAWSVSLAGAYEQYF. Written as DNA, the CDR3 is TGTGCCTGGAGTGTATCTCTAGCGGGAGCCTACGAGCAGTACTTC.